The rows below give T cell receptor beta chains drawn from one sample of a study of patients and donors after allogeneic stem cell transplantation. TCRdb reprocessed the RT-PCR reads with MiXCR, giving one entry per CDR3 protein. The table has some 880,000 distinct CDR3 sequences, roughly 18% seen once. Sample: blood, either unsorted or a sorted T cell fraction (not recorded which). These receptors were taken from a human donor who was either an allogeneic HSCT recipient or a stem cell or donor lymphocyte infusion donor (not recorded which). It is not recorded whose cells these are; they may come from a transplant donor. CDR3s include the opening cysteine and the closing phenylalanine or tryptophan. The D gene is left open where the match is weak. Size tells how often a clone was seen (once, few, many) or the class of an expanded clone, and some rows leave it out.

V	D	size	J	DNA	CDR3
TRBV9	.	.	TRBJ1-5	TGTGCCAGCAGCGTAGATCAGAATCAGCCCCAGCATTTT	CASSVDQNQPQHF
TRBV4-2	.	few	TRBJ2-1	TGTGCCAGCAGCCTCAGTTCACTAGCTAGAGAGCAGTTCTTC	CASSLSSLAREQFF
TRBV24-1	.	once	TRBJ2-2	TGTGCCACCAGTAAGGGCAGGCTATTAAGTCACGGGGAGCTGTTTTTT	CATSKGRLLSHGELFF
TRBV5-5	.	.	TRBJ1-5	TGTGCCAGCAGCCAGGGGACACCGAATCAGCCCCAGCATTTT	CASSQGTPNQPQHF
TRBV15	.	few	TRBJ2-1	TGTGCCACCAGCCTGGCGGGGGCACATGAGCAGTTCTTC	CATSLAGAHEQFF
TRBV7-3	.	few	TRBJ2-5	TGTGCCAGCAGCTTATATGAGGGGATGGAGACCCAGTACTTC	CASSLYEGMETQYF
TRBV7-6	TRBD1	many	TRBJ2-3	TGTGCCAGCAGCTTAGCTGGACAGGGTGGGGATACGCAGTATTTT	CASSLAGQGGDTQYF
TRBV6-1	TRBD1	.	TRBJ2-5	TGTGCCAGCAGTCCCCGGACAGGGGTAGAGACCCAGTACTTC	CASSPRTGVETQYF
TRBV5-1	.	many	TRBJ2-2	TGTGCCAGCAGTTTAGACCGAGCCGGGGAGCTGTTTTTT	CASSLDRAGELFF
TRBV11-1	.	few	TRBJ2-7	TGTGCCAGCAGCTTATATTCGGGGATCTACGAGCAGTACTTC	CASSLYSGIYEQYF
TRBV11-2	TRBD1	.	TRBJ1-2	TGTGCCAGCAGCTCCCTGAACCGGGACAGGAACTATGGCTACACCTTC	CASSSLNRDRNYGYTF
TRBV7-9	.	.	TRBJ1-5	TGTGCCAGCAGCCAAGGCGGCGGTCTTCAGCCCCAGCATTTT	CASSQGGGLQPQHF
TRBV10-3	.	.	TRBJ2-7	TGTGCCATCAGCGGACTGCAAAGCTCCTACGAGCAGTACTTC	CAISGLQSSYEQYF
TRBV20-1	.	few	TRBJ1-5	TGCAGTGCTAGCCCCGGGGCGGACAATCAGCCCCAGCATTTT	CSASPGADNQPQHF
TRBV19	TRBD1	once	TRBJ2-7	TGTGCCAGTAGTATGAGACAGGGACGCGAGCAGTACTTC	CASSMRQGREQYF
TRBV20-1	.	.	TRBJ2-1	TGCAGTGCCAACAGGGTCTTGAGCTCCTACAATGAGCAGTTCTTC	CSANRVLSSYNEQFF
TRBV27	.	few	TRBJ1-4	TGTGCCAGCAGAAACGAAGGCGGGGGGCGTGAAAAACTGTTTTTT	CASRNEGGGREKLFF